These T cell receptor beta chains were read from a single sample in a study of T cell responses to AZD1222 COVID-19 vaccine. TCRdb keeps only in-frame clones here, not all; method: immunoSEQ multiplex PCR. The sample shows some 120,000 clones, 90% of them seen only once. The material was peripheral blood, obtained 28 days after the second dose of the MenACWY control vaccine. These receptors were obtained from an adult who received the MenACWY meningococcal vaccine as a control. Each CDR3 is given with its conserved first and last residue. The D gene is left open where the match is weak. The size entry is marked missing in some rows and otherwise reads once, few, many or a size class.

NA	TRBV4-3	TRBJ1-2	NA	TGCGCCAGCAGCCAAGTCCGGGGTTATGGCTACACCTTC	CASSQVRGYGYTF
TRBD1	TRBV7-9	TRBJ2-3	NA	TGTGCCAGCAGCTCGGACTGGGACAGATACACAGATACGCAGTATTTT	CASSSDWDRYTDTQYF
TRBD1	TRBV5-1	TRBJ1-2	NA	TGCGCCAGCAGGGACAGGGACTATGGCTACACCTTC	CASRDRDYGYTF
NA	TRBV11-2	TRBJ1-4	NA	TGTGCCAGCAGCTTTGCCGGGGGCGGGGAAAAACTGTTTTTT	CASSFAGGGEKLFF
NA	TRBV14	TRBJ1-3	few	TGTGCCAGCAGCCAAGAGGATTTCTGGGGAAACACCATATATTTT	CASSQEDFWGNTIYF
TRBD1	TRBV11-1	TRBJ2-3	NA	TGTGCCAGCAGCTTTAGGGGACAGGGTACAGATACGCAGTATTTT	CASSFRGQGTDTQYF
NA	TRBV12-3/TRBV12-4	TRBJ1-1	NA	TGTGCCAGCCGTCGGGTGAGCACTGAAGCTTTCTTT	CASRRVSTEAFF
NA	TRBV27	TRBJ2-2	NA	TGTGCCAGCAGTTTAGGTTCCCTAGATGGGTACACCGGGGAGCTGTTTTTT	CASSLGSLDGYTGELFF
NA	TRBV5-4	TRBJ1-1	NA	TGTGCCAGCAGCCCAGCCACTCAGGGGCCAGAAGCTTTCTTT	CASSPATQGPEAFF
TRBD1	TRBV6-5	TRBJ1-6	NA	TGTGCCAGCAGCATAACAGGGGGCGCAAGGTCACCCCTCCACTTT	CASSITGGARSPLHF
TRBD2	TRBV4-1	TRBJ2-1	NA	TGCGCCAGCAGCCAGGCTCGGACTAGCAGTCCCTACAATGAGCAGTTCTTC	CASSQARTSSPYNEQFF
NA	TRBV7-6	TRBJ2-5	NA	TGTGCCAGCAGCTTTGGGGTTGGGGGCACGAAAGAGACCCAGTACTTC	CASSFGVGGTKETQYF
NA	TRBV5-4	TRBJ1-4	NA	TGTGCCAGCAGCTTGGGAGTCTCGGCAACTAATGAAAAACTGTTTTTT	CASSLGVSATNEKLFF
NA	TRBV2	TRBJ2-7	NA	TGTGCCAGCAGTGAAGCGGGTAGCGCTTACTCCTACGAGCAGTACTTC	CASSEAGSAYSYEQYF
TRBD1	TRBV9	TRBJ1-1	once	TGTGCCAGCAGCCGAGGACAGGGGGGCGTAATGAACACTGAAGCTTTCTTT	CASSRGQGGVMNTEAFF
TRBD1	TRBV7-9	TRBJ2-7	NA	TGTGCCAGCAGTTTAACAACTACCGGGACAGGGGCGTACGAGCAGTACTTC	CASSLTTTGTGAYEQYF
NA	TRBV28	TRBJ2-7	NA	TGTGCCAGCAGTTTAGGTCACGAGCAGTACTTC	CASSLGHEQYF
TRBD2	TRBV18	TRBJ2-1	NA	TGTGCCAGCTCACCAGGGAGCGGGAGGACGAATGAGCAGTTCTTC	CASSPGSGRTNEQFF
NA	TRBV7-9	TRBJ2-7	NA	TGTGCCAGCAGCCTTAGGGAGCCCACCTACGAGCAGTACTTC	CASSLREPTYEQYF
NA	TRBV30	TRBJ1-3	NA	TGTGCCTGGACCCCCGGTTGGGGAGGAAACACCATATATTTT	CAWTPGWGGNTIYF
NA	TRBV7-2	TRBJ2-4	NA	TGTGCCAGCAGCTTTGGAACAACAGCCAAAAACATTCAGTACTTC	CASSFGTTAKNIQYF
NA	TRBV2	TRBJ2-7	NA	TGTGCCAGCAGTGAAATGATCACCGAGCAGTACTTC	CASSEMITEQYF
NA	TRBV9	TRBJ2-7	NA	TGTGCCAGCAGCGTAGACGGAGCCTACGAGCAGTACTTC	CASSVDGAYEQYF
NA	TRBV5-1	TRBJ1-2	NA	TGCGCCAGCAGCTTGGAGGGGGTTGGCTACACCTTC	CASSLEGVGYTF
NA	TRBV2	TRBJ1-5	once	TGTGCCAGCAATTCCCAGGGGCCGGATCAGCCCCAGCATTTT	CASNSQGPDQPQHF
NA	TRBV15	TRBJ2-6	NA	TGTGCCACCAGCAGAGCACACCTAATTTACTCTGGGGCCAACGTCCTGACTTTC	CATSRAHLIYSGANVLTF
NA	TRBV25-1	TRBJ1-2	NA	TGTGCCAGCAGTGCCTCCGACAGGTCCTATGGCTACACCTTC	CASSASDRSYGYTF
NA	TRBV15	TRBJ1-2	NA	TGTGCCACCAGCAGAGTGGGGATCGACTATGGCTACACCTTC	CATSRVGIDYGYTF